This entry is about one TCR beta chain. This clonotype came up once. The clone's antigen remains unknown. Base qualities were left out, and no much larger clone turns up one base away. Evidence from a single read is weak. The germline V gene gives CDR1 as MDHEN and CDR2 as SYDVKM. Cut back by 8 bases and 1 base, the V and J ends lie 11 bases apart. The CDR3 numbers 13 residues from cysteine through phenylalanine. The read is trimmed to its CDR3 DNA, 39 bases read in frame from base 1. These data belong to a study of human T cells and chemical hapten exposure (dated by TCRdb to the early 2020s). Describing the broader study: For sensitization, 2% DPC in acetone was applied to a roughly 2 cm by roughly 2 cm area of upper inner arm skin. Patients additionally received weekly therapeutic DPC doses to the scalp throughout the approximately 24-week study period. Patch testing was done on the upper back using Finn chambers containing 0.01% DPC, and results were scored after 6 days according to International Contact Dermatitis Research Group standards. Most of the patients in the cohort were female, and the cohort covered alopecia areata with under or over 50% scalp involvement, alopecia totalis and alopecia universalis. Libraries were pooled for sequencing, and variation in per-sample TCR yields was attributed mainly to small differences in library volumes within the pool. This study followed changes in the peripheral blood TCR repertoire in vivo during primary and secondary sensitization of alopecia patients to the hapten diphenylcyclopropenone (DPC). Blood samples were taken from patients before sensitization (week 0) and at 2, 6 and about 24 weeks after DPC sensitization. Around 30 alopecia patients provided blood for TCR sequencing at one to four time points (pre-sensitization, 2, 6 and 24 weeks). Beyond this particular receptor, the publication reports: Alopecia, a presumed autoimmune disease, was present in all patients, so the immune response of the patients might differ from that of healthy individuals. Expanded TCRs formed significantly more large CDR3 similarity clusters than pre-sensitization or healthy control sets, consistent with antigen-driven responses. Repeated subsampling changed both the strength of the expansion versus patch-test correlation and the threshold at which the correlation became significant. A positive correlation was found between the number of PT1 expanded TCRs and patch test score, with significance reached at thresholds 8, 16 and 32 but not 4. No change with DPC sensitization was found in the number of TCRs above 1 in 1000 frequency, and no evidence of global repertoire structure alterations was found.

The time point label for this specimen denotes: patch test 1, 2 weeks after DPC sensitization. According to the study, the label for this sample's treatment or condition signals: therapeutic diphenylcyclopropenone sensitization with weekly scalp DPC. At each patch-test visit, blood was drawn before the patch test was applied. Patients were eligible if aged 18 to 70, diagnosed with alopecia and judged suitable for DPC therapy, and pregnant patients were excluded. Total RNA was isolated from unfractionated whole blood collected in Tempus Blood RNA tubes. The library was prepared using RACE. Sequencing relied on a NextSeq 500. Library preparation attached unique molecular identifiers to individual cDNA molecules for quantitative, reproducible TCR counting. Each blood RNA sample was used to sequence both TCR alpha and TCR beta chains. Turning to the authors' computational methods: The median number of TCRs per sample was 95,638, ranging from roughly 20,000 to 700,000. V, J and CDR3 annotation of the TCR reads was carried out using the Decombinator software suite. For PS versus PT1 abundance plots, all samples were subsampled to the same number of TCRs (28,000). TCRs were defined as expanded if absent before sensitization and observed at least eight times at the 2-week time point. TCRdb passed the public sequencing reads through fastp at Q25 and MiXCR, retaining productive beta sequences. For every CDR3 protein sequence, its rows merge into one entry that carries the most common genes and DNA. It is TCRdb's table, rather than the study itself, that gives the V and J calls and clone size. The sample table lists about 15,000 distinct CDR3 sequences, roughly 15% of them with a count of one. The leading ten clones occupy 5.5% to 8% of the sample.

The input for sequencing was whole blood, taken in connection with sensitization to the hapten diphenylcyclopropenone (DPC). The sequence is built from TRBV28 and TRBJ1-1, with no confidently assigned D gene. The receptor comes from a woman in her thirties with alopecia areata. Some clones in this sample may be carry-over from other donors' samples. The CDR3 region: CASYGPSNTEAFF. The DNA reads as follows: TGTGCCAGCTACGGACCGTCGAACACTGAAGCTTTCTTT. The full variable domain, with segments outside the CDR3 supplied by the reference TRBV28 and TRBJ1-1 proteins, appears as DVKVTQSSRYLVKRTGEKVFLECVQDMDHENMFWYRQDPGLGLRLIYFSYDVKMKEKGDIPEGYSVSREKKERFSLILESASTNQTSMYLCASYGPSNTEAFFGQGTRLTVV.